This T cell receptor beta chain stems from a study of T cells in narcolepsy. The study's findings and limits: HCRT-specific and TRIB2-specific autoreactive clonotypes appeared among same-patient CSF and blood CD4+ clonotypes.

A word on this clone: Its target is unknown.

Losses at the gene ends were 8 bases for V and 4 bases for J; bases not matched to a gene: 1. This CDR3 comprises 11 residues. Per germline, CDR1 SGHVS and CDR2 FNYEAQ. Assay used: immunoSEQ multiplex PCR; TCRdb lists only in-frame clones, some missing. The table includes roughly 30,000 clones, roughly 78% detected once. The rearrangement joins TRBV7-6 to TRBJ2-5; 7 nucleotides align to TRBD2. This sequence was found in a human donor with narcolepsy. Sample: CD45RA- memory CD4+ T cells from PBMCs. CDR3 nucleotides: TGTGCCAGCTCGGGGGGAGAGACCCAGTACTTC. It translates to CASSGGETQYF.